This T cell receptor (beta chain) was recovered during a study of naive and memory T cell subsets. Separate alpha and beta amplification began at the second PCR step. The beta constant-region primer was an equimolar mix of two oligonucleotides covering TRBC1 and TRBC2. Four rounds of PCR amplified the ligated cDNA using nested alpha and beta constant-region primers plus SP2. Ligation attached a single-stranded oligonucleotide with a 12-nucleotide UMI and the SP2 primer to the cDNA 3' end. Using its own MiXCR run on the UMI-ligation and nested PCR reads, TCRdb lists one record per CDR3 protein. The sample carries about 90,000 distinct CDR3 sequences, 11% recorded once. The study's findings and limits: Naive repertoires, especially CD8, held a few larger clonotypes, possibly memory cells re-expressing CD45RA. A clonotype means one alpha or beta sequence, not an alpha/beta pair. Naive and memory repertoire findings lacked a ground truth for validation.

The table lists this clonotype with a few counts. Its matching antigen is unknown. The germline gives CDR1 SGHRS, CDR2 YFSETQ. V was cut by 0 bases and J by 3 bases, with 6 bases left in between. This CDR3 comprises 13 residues. The source of this sequence is a human donor in good health. Sequenced material: naive CD4+ T cells from blood. The chain uses TRBV5-1 and TRBJ2-5; D is unclear. Written as DNA, the CDR3 is TGCGCCAGCAGCTTGGTGCCAAAAGAGACCCAGTACTTC. This gives the protein CASSLVPKETQYF.